This entry is about one T cell receptor (beta chain). The CDR3 covers 16 residues. V was trimmed by 3 bases and J by 3 bases, leaving 14 bases between them. Per germline, CDR1 LNHDA and CDR2 SQIVND (reference sequence). Assay: immunoSEQ multiplex PCR; the TCRdb copy retains only in-frame clones and omits some. The repertoire holds some 130,000 clones, with approximately 82% as singletons. This sample stems from a study of cytomegalovirus exposure and HLA in healthy donors. The receptor comes from a man aged 25-45 years in good health and CMV-seropositive. The gene calls are TRBV19 and TRBJ2-2; a weak D match, TRBD2 (7 bases). Source material: PBMCs. The CDR3 DNA reads TGTGCCAGTAGTATGGGAGGGGGGGCCTACACCGGGGAGCTGTTTTTT. Amino acid sequence: CASSMGGGAYTGELFF. The whole variable domain, filled in from reference TRBV19 and TRBJ2-2, reads DGGITQSPKYLFRKEGQNVTLSCEQNLNHDAMYWYRQDPGQGLRLIYYSQIVNDFQKGDIAEGYSVSREKKESFPLTVTSAQKNPTAFYLCASSMGGGAYTGELFFGEGSRLTVL.